This T cell receptor beta chain was sequenced during a study of early T cells in non-severe SARS-CoV-2 infection (dated by TCRdb to the early 2020s). Regarding the study in general: TCR sequencing used bulk RNA from unsorted whole blood, so alpha and beta chains could not be paired.

This clonotype was seen a few times. Its antigen specificity is not known. Base qualities are not at hand, and no much larger clone is one base apart. The CDR3 starts with the cysteine, ends with the phenylalanine, and has 14 residues. The only DNA kept is the CDR3, 42 bases in frame from the first base. V is reduced by 5 bases and J by 6 bases, leaving a spacing of 14 bases between them. CDR1 and CDR2 are read off the germline V gene as SNHLY and FYNNEI. What the authors observed across the whole study: VDJdb matching was skewed toward anti-spike CD8 responses and likely underestimated virus-specific expansions by missing private and CD4 specificities.

Set within a cohort of healthcare workers in London, UK, this nested case-control study involved weekly PCR testing of nasopharyngeal swabs along with blood sampling. Healthcare workers were enrolled in the week of the UK lockdown, from 23 to 31 March 2020, and were followed every week for up to roughly 16 weeks. Preparation of the library involved 5' RACE. Sequencing instrument: NextSeq 500. In the TCR library protocol, unique molecular identifiers were attached to individual cDNA molecules to correct for PCR bias and sequencing error. Both TCR alpha and beta chains were sequenced, and tight co-correlation was observed between alpha and beta sequence abundances in each sample. On the study's bioinformatics: Decombinator V4 was used to perform V gene, J gene and CDR3 annotation of TCR sequences. TCRs were defined as expanded if a significant change between any two time points was detected under a Poisson model with p below 0.0001. Abundances of TCRs were expressed as counts per million after normalisation to the total number of TCRs sequenced in each sample. MAIT TCRs were defined by TRAV1-2 paired with TRAJ12, TRAJ20 or TRAJ33, and iNKT TCRs by TRAV10 paired with TRAJ18. VDJdb, accessed 1 November 2021, was searched for CMV, EBV and SARS-CoV-2 annotated TCRs, excluding TCRs annotated for multiple antigens. Using fastp trimming at Q25 and MiXCR clonotype assembly, TCRdb reanalyzed the public sequencing data and kept in-frame beta chains. Each CDR3 protein gets just one entry, which takes the most common genes and DNA from the rows behind it. The V and J calls were not made by the authors but by TCRdb's processing. In all, the sample holds more than 65,000 distinct CDR3 sequences, and roughly 15% of those were seen once. Together, the top ten hold about 3.7% of the sample.

Here the chain combines TRBV2 and TRBJ2-1; the D gene remains uncertain. This receptor was obtained from an adult who was a healthcare worker with PCR-confirmed SARS-CoV-2 infection or an uninfected control (not recorded which). Sequencing used whole blood, obtained at baseline. The sequenced DNA: TGTGCCAGCAGTTATCTAGGGTCCCCCAATGAGCAGTTCTTC. It translates as CASSYLGSPNEQFF.